Given below is one T cell receptor (beta chain) in context. The target antigen is unknown. Sample time point: persistent/refractory GD, antithyroid drugs over 5 years with positive TRAb. PBMC-derived RNA was used for the TCR library. In each case, Graves' disease was diagnosed per American Thyroid Association guidelines. These data come from a study of regulatory T cells in long-lasting Graves disease. Whole-study results and caveats: With a small sample size, accuracy may have been reduced. Among samples with persistent disease, TRBV28, TRBJ1-2 and TRBJ2-5 were favored.

HTBI primers from iRepertoire and Arm-PCR of CDR3 regions yielded the TCR beta libraries. As processed by the authors: The samples included around 60 TRBV and 14 to 15 TRBJ segments. MiXCR, applied by TCRdb to the multiplex PCR reads, yields one record per CDR3 protein. The V and J calls follow TCRdb's processing rather than the paper's. The sample holds around 460,000 distinct CDR3 sequences; 20% to 25% are singletons and the top ten take over 6%. CDR3 length: 11 residues. Germline loops: CDR1 GTSNPN, CDR2 SVGIG (reference sequence). V shed 0 bases and J shed 10 bases, with 9 bases lying between them.

The sequence came from a female donor with Graves disease. The sequences come from peripheral blood mononuclear cells (PBMCs), collected when the disease was refractory, from a patient treated with antithyroid drugs. The chain is built from TRBV30 and TRBJ1-1, with D possibly TRBD1 on 5 matching bases. Here the CDR3 DNA reads TGTGCCTGGAGTGTTTGGGGGGGAGCTTTCTTT. Translated: CAWSVWGGAFF.